A selection of T cell receptor beta chains follows, all from one sample in a study of T cell responses to AZD1222 COVID-19 vaccine. The data were produced by immunoSEQ multiplex PCR, yet TCRdb's version contains in-frame clones alone and is incomplete. This table has about 210,000 clones, roughly 94% appearing once. The specimen comprised peripheral blood, sampled 28 days after the second dose of the MenACWY control vaccine. The receptors derive from an adult who received the MenACWY meningococcal vaccine as a control. Each CDR3 is given with its conserved first and last residue. The D gene is left open where the match is weak. Not all rows give a size; the values are once, few, many and, for expanded clones, a class.

v_call	d_call	clone_size	j_call	cdr3_nt	cdr3_aa
TRBV18	.	.	TRBJ2-1	TGTGCCAGCTCACCGCGGGACATCGAGAATGAGCAGTTCTTC	CASSPRDIENEQFF
TRBV29-1	.	.	TRBJ2-5	TGCAGCGTTGGGGAAGAGACCCAGTACTTC	CSVGEETQYF
TRBV28	TRBD1	.	TRBJ1-1	TGTGCCAGCATTTCGACAGGGGTGAGCACTGAAGCTTTCTTT	CASISTGVSTEAFF
TRBV5-6	.	.	TRBJ1-2	TGTGCCAGCACTAATATCGAGGGGTATTATGGCTACACCTTC	CASTNIEGYYGYTF
TRBV7-9	.	.	TRBJ1-1	TGTGCCAGCAGTCTTACAGGAGAGGCGGCTTTCTTT	CASSLTGEAAFF
TRBV5-1	.	.	TRBJ1-1	TGCGCCAGCAGCTTGTTTGGGGCCGGCACTGAAGCTTTCTTT	CASSLFGAGTEAFF
TRBV30	.	.	TRBJ1-2	TGTGCCTGGAGTGTTCCCACGGTTTACTATGGCTACACCTTC	CAWSVPTVYYGYTF
TRBV19	TRBD2	.	TRBJ2-4	TGTGCCAGTAGTATAGGGGGAGGGAGGGACATTCAGTACTTC	CASSIGGGRDIQYF
TRBV19	.	.	TRBJ1-1	TGTGCCAGTAGTATCAGACAGATCCCCAATGAAGCTTTCTTT	CASSIRQIPNEAFF
TRBV15	.	once	TRBJ1-2	TGTGCCACCAGCAGAGATCGAGGTTTAGGCTATGGCTACACCTTC	CATSRDRGLGYGYTF
TRBV2	TRBD2	.	TRBJ2-7	TGTGCCAGCAGTGAAGCCCCCGAGGGGGAGCGGGAGGACTCCTACGAGCAGTACTTC	CASSEAPEGEREDSYEQYF
TRBV4-2	.	.	TRBJ1-2	TGTGCCAGCAGCCACAAGACTATCAGGGGATTGTATGGCTACACCTTC	CASSHKTIRGLYGYTF
TRBV3-1/TRBV3-2	.	.	TRBJ2-1	TGTGCCAGCAGCCAAGATTTCCGACTCACTGAGCAGTTCTTC	CASSQDFRLTEQFF
TRBV25-1	.	.	TRBJ2-3	TGTGCCAGCACTCCCAGCGGGCTGGCCAAGATTACGCAGTATTTT	CASTPSGLAKITQYF
TRBV11-2	.	.	TRBJ1-1	TGTGCCAGCAGCTTAGCGGGTGAAGCTTTCTTT	CASSLAGEAFF
TRBV24-1	TRBD1	.	TRBJ2-2	TGTGCCACCGGAGGACAGGGAGATACCGGGGAGCTGTTTTTT	CATGGQGDTGELFF